This is a list of T cell receptor beta chains from one sample in a study of T-cell memory formation after mild COVID-19. In TCRdb, the 5' RACE reads were re-called with MiXCR into one record per CDR3 protein. The data show over 150,000 distinct CDR3 sequences, 10% to 15% seen once. Sequenced sample: PBMCs or a T cell subset sorted from them (not recorded which). The receptors shown here come from a man aged 18 to 30 who had mild COVID-19 (a few samples of this study predate the infection). Cell type and time point are not known. CDR3s include the opening cysteine and the closing phenylalanine or tryptophan. A D gene is named only where the DNA matches it firmly. The size field is filled for only some rows; it gives once, few, many or a size class.

clone_size: few; d_call: -; j_call: TRBJ2-5; v_call: TRBV5-1; cdr3_nt: TGCGCCAGCAGCTCGACGGGGGAACCTCAAGAGACCCAGTACTTC; cdr3_aa: CASSSTGEPQETQYF
clone_size: -; d_call: -; j_call: TRBJ1-1; v_call: TRBV7-9; cdr3_nt: TGTGCCAGCAGCTTAGTCGAGGGGATCACTGAAGCTTTCTTT; cdr3_aa: CASSLVEGITEAFF
clone_size: few; d_call: TRBD2; j_call: TRBJ2-1; v_call: TRBV4-1; cdr3_nt: TGCGCCAGCAGCCAAGATCCCAGCGGGGATTACAATGAGCAGTTCTTC; cdr3_aa: CASSQDPSGDYNEQFF
clone_size: many; d_call: -; j_call: TRBJ2-1; v_call: TRBV12-3/TRBV12-4; cdr3_nt: TGTGCCAGCAGTTTTAACCACTACAATGAGCAGTTCTTC; cdr3_aa: CASSFNHYNEQFF
clone_size: -; d_call: TRBD1; j_call: TRBJ2-3; v_call: TRBV4-3; cdr3_nt: TGCGACAGCAGCCATCGGGACAGGGGCACAGATACGCAGTATTTT; cdr3_aa: CDSSHRDRGTDTQYF
clone_size: few; d_call: TRBD1; j_call: TRBJ1-5; v_call: TRBV6-5; cdr3_nt: TGTGCCAGCAGCCGGACAGGACTCAATCAGCCCCAGCATTTT; cdr3_aa: CASSRTGLNQPQHF
clone_size: -; d_call: -; j_call: TRBJ2-1; v_call: TRBV11-2; cdr3_nt: TGTGCCAGCAGCTTGCATACAGGATCTCCGTATGAGCAGTTCTTC; cdr3_aa: CASSLHTGSPYEQFF
clone_size: few; d_call: TRBD2; j_call: TRBJ2-3; v_call: TRBV4-2; cdr3_nt: TGTGCCAGCAGCGCTTTGACTAGCGGGGGGTCCGATACGCAGTATTTT; cdr3_aa: CASSALTSGGSDTQYF
clone_size: -; d_call: -; j_call: TRBJ2-3; v_call: TRBV18; cdr3_nt: TGTGCCAGCTCACCCGCCGGACATGAGGGTGCGCAGTATTTT; cdr3_aa: CASSPAGHEGAQYF
clone_size: few; d_call: -; j_call: TRBJ1-4; v_call: TRBV5-1; cdr3_nt: TGCGCCAGCTCGTGGGGGGTTAATGAAAAACTGTTTTTT; cdr3_aa: CASSWGVNEKLFF
clone_size: few; d_call: TRBD1; j_call: TRBJ1-2; v_call: TRBV6-5; cdr3_nt: TGTGCCAGCAGTTACCAACAGGGGGCGATGGGCTATGGCTACACCTTC; cdr3_aa: CASSYQQGAMGYGYTF
clone_size: few; d_call: TRBD1; j_call: TRBJ1-1; v_call: TRBV9; cdr3_nt: TGTGCCAGCAGCGGCCGGACAGGGATGGCCACTGAAGCTTTCTTT; cdr3_aa: CASSGRTGMATEAFF
clone_size: few; d_call: TRBD1; j_call: TRBJ2-3; v_call: TRBV5-1; cdr3_nt: TGCGCCAGCAGCTTGGGAGGGACAGCCACAGATACGCAGTATTTT; cdr3_aa: CASSLGGTATDTQYF
clone_size: few; d_call: -; j_call: TRBJ1-5; v_call: TRBV6-2/TRBV6-3; cdr3_nt: TGTGCCAGCATTCGGGCTGGGGCAGGGAGCAATCAGCCCCAGCATTTT; cdr3_aa: CASIRAGAGSNQPQHF
clone_size: -; d_call: TRBD1; j_call: TRBJ2-2; v_call: TRBV29-1; cdr3_nt: TGCAGCGTATTAACCGGGACAGCGAACACCGGGGAGCTGTTTTTT; cdr3_aa: CSVLTGTANTGELFF
clone_size: few; d_call: -; j_call: TRBJ1-2; v_call: TRBV7-3; cdr3_nt: TGTGCCAGCAGCTTAGCGGGGGACCTAGGGGGCTACACCTTC; cdr3_aa: CASSLAGDLGGYTF
clone_size: many; d_call: TRBD1; j_call: TRBJ2-3; v_call: TRBV18; cdr3_nt: TGTGCCAGCTCACCCGACAGGGTCACAGATACGCAGTATTTT; cdr3_aa: CASSPDRVTDTQYF
clone_size: -; d_call: -; j_call: TRBJ1-1; v_call: TRBV3-1; cdr3_nt: TGTGCCAGCAGCCAAGATTTAAAGGGGGACACTGAAGCTTTCTTT; cdr3_aa: CASSQDLKGDTEAFF
clone_size: few; d_call: -; j_call: TRBJ1-1; v_call: TRBV12-3/TRBV12-4; cdr3_nt: TGTGCCAGCAGCCCAAAACGGGGGAACACTGAAGCTTTCTTT; cdr3_aa: CASSPKRGNTEAFF
clone_size: -; d_call: -; j_call: TRBJ1-2; v_call: TRBV7-2; cdr3_nt: TGTGCCAGCAGCTTAGCGGGTGGGGAGAGGAGCTACACCTTC; cdr3_aa: CASSLAGGERSYTF
clone_size: few; d_call: TRBD2; j_call: TRBJ2-4; v_call: TRBV18; cdr3_nt: TGTGCCAGCTCACCGACGGGAGGCCTAGCCAAAAACATTCAGTACTTC; cdr3_aa: CASSPTGGLAKNIQYF
clone_size: few; d_call: -; j_call: TRBJ2-2; v_call: TRBV7-2; cdr3_nt: TGTGCCAGCAGCCCGACGAACACCGGGGAGCTGTTTTTT; cdr3_aa: CASSPTNTGELFF
clone_size: -; d_call: -; j_call: TRBJ2-1; v_call: TRBV27; cdr3_nt: TGTGCCAGCAGTGCTCTCAGACGGCACGCCTACAATGAGCAGTTCTTC; cdr3_aa: CASSALRRHAYNEQFF
clone_size: -; d_call: -; j_call: TRBJ2-1; v_call: TRBV21-1; cdr3_nt: TGTGCCAGCACCTTGGGGGCAACGAGGGACAATGAGCAGTTCTTC; cdr3_aa: CASTLGATRDNEQFF
clone_size: -; d_call: -; j_call: TRBJ2-3; v_call: TRBV7-9; cdr3_nt: TGTGCCAGCAGCTTACGGGGCGCCTCTAGCACAGATACGCAGTATTTT; cdr3_aa: CASSLRGASSTDTQYF
clone_size: few; d_call: TRBD2; j_call: TRBJ2-6; v_call: TRBV29-1; cdr3_nt: TGCAGCGTTGCACTAGCGGGAACCTCTGGGGCCAACGTCCTGACTTTC; cdr3_aa: CSVALAGTSGANVLTF
clone_size: once; d_call: -; j_call: TRBJ2-1; v_call: TRBV6-2/TRBV6-3; cdr3_nt: TGTGCCAGCACCAGACCCGGGAAGGCAAGGACCTCGGGTGAGCAGTTCTTC; cdr3_aa: CASTRPGKARTSGEQFF